A single sample is the source of the 21 T cell receptor beta chains below, sequenced in a study of CD8+CD57+ T cells in acquired aplastic anemia. Researchers used genomic DNA as the template to profile TCR beta VDJ and CDR3. From the reads, TCRdb called clonotypes with MiXCR, one entry per CDR3 protein. The sample yields fewer than 200,000 distinct CDR3 sequences, roughly 63% seen once. Sequencing used sorted CD4+, CD8+, or CD8+CD57+ T cells (not recorded which) from PBMCs. These receptors came from a human donor in good health.

This chain joins TRBV20-1 and TRBJ2-2; 9 bases align to TRBD2. V trimming: 2 bases; J trimming: 5 bases; junction bases outside the gene matches: 0. CDR1 is DFQATT and CDR2 is SNEGSKA in the germline V gene (reference sequence). This CDR3 is built from 13 residues. CDR3 sequence: CSARTSGTGELFF. CDR3 sequence (DNA): TGCAGTGCTAGAACTAGCGGGACCGGGGAGCTGTTTTTT.

This rearrangement joins TRBV29-1 to TRBJ1-1, with unresolved D. The CDR3 is 13 amino acids. V lost 0 bases and J lost 0, with 5 bases in between. Per the germline V gene, CDR1 is SQVTM and CDR2 is ANQGSEA. Here the CDR3 reads CSVEDSVNTEAFF. The DNA for the CDR3 is TGCAGCGTTGAAGATTCGGTGAACACTGAAGCTTTCTTT.

This chain uses TRBV7-8 with TRBJ2-7; 9 bases match TRBD1. This CDR3 spans 13 amino acids. The ends lost 6 bases at V and 4 bases at J; junction bases unmatched: 4. CDR1 and CDR2 (germline): SGHVS, FQNEAQ. CDR3 sequence (DNA): TGTGCCAGCAGGGGGACAGGGTCGTACGAGCAGTACTTC. Translating it yields CASRGTGSYEQYF. Variable domain in full (rest from reference TRBV7-8 and TRBJ2-7): GAGVSQSPRYKVAKRGQDVALRCDPISGHVSLFWYQQALGQGPEFLTYFQNEAQLDKSGLPSDRFFAERPEGSVSTLKIQRTQQEDSAVYLCASRGTGSYEQYFGPGTRLTVT.

CDR3 amino acids: CASSELPSTEAFF. The CDR3 DNA sequence: TGTGCCAGCAGTGAACTCCCGAGCACTGAAGCTTTCTTT. V is TRBV7-2 and J is TRBJ1-1, with D unresolved. The CDR3 has 13 amino acids. CDR1 is SGHTA and CDR2 is FQGNSA in the germline V gene. V shed 6 bases and J shed 4 bases, with 12 bases lying between them.

The chain is built from TRBV7-2 and TRBJ2-5; no definite D call. Per germline, CDR1 SGHTA and CDR2 FQGNSA. This CDR3 has 12 residues. V was pared by 1 base and J by 5 bases, with 5 bases between. The CDR3 nucleotides read TGTGCCAGCAGCTTAGTCGTTGAGACCCAGTACTTC. Amino acids: CASSLVVETQYF.

This clonotype came up many times. The V and J genes are TRBV11-3 and TRBJ1-1; weak D call: TRBD1 (5 bases). The V gene lost 0 bases and the J gene lost 5 bases, with 10 bases spanning the gap. Per germline, CDR1 SGHNT and CDR2 YENEEA. The CDR3 extends over 14 amino acids. The CDR3 loop reads CASSLDGGETEAFF. The CDR3 coding sequence is TGTGCCAGCAGCTTAGATGGGGGAGAGACTGAAGCTTTCTTT.

This clonotype was counted at least ten times. DNA of the CDR3: TGCGCCAGCAGCCCCGAGGGAGCCGGAAACACCATATATTTT. Protein product: CASSPEGAGNTIYF. V is TRBV4-1 and J is TRBJ1-3; D remains ambiguous. Trimming removed 4 bases at V and 4 bases at J, with 11 bases between. The CDR3 is made up of 14 amino acids. Germline loops: CDR1 MGHRA, CDR2 YSYEKL.

The chain carries TRBV2 and TRBJ1-2; a possible D gene is TRBD1 (5 bases). Trimming pared 2 bases from V and 8 bases from J, leaving 12 bases between. Germline CDR1 reads SNHLY; CDR2 reads FYNNEI. This CDR3 has 13 amino acids. The CDR3 nucleotides read TGTGCCAGCAGTGAAAGCAGGGTTGGAGGCTACACCTTC. This sequence encodes CASSESRVGGYTF. The complete variable domain, with remaining parts taken from reference TRBV2 and TRBJ1-2, reads EPEVTQTPSHQVTQMGQEVILRCVPISNHLYFYWYRQILGQKVEFLVSFYNNEISEKSEIFDDQFSVERPDGSNFTLKIRSTKLEDSAMYFCASSESRVGGYTFGSGTRLTVV.

Of note for this clonotype: Germline is not matched at one junction end, which may reflect a read error. This rearrangement joins TRBV7-6 to TRBJ2-7; 7 bases are a match to TRBD1. Germline loops: CDR1 SGHVS, CDR2 FNYEAQ. CDR3 size: 12 residues. For the CDR3, the DNA is TGTGCCAGCAGCTTACCAAGACAGGGCCTCACGTTC. Amino acids: CASSLPRQGLTF. The complete variable domain, with remaining parts taken from reference TRBV7-6 and TRBJ2-7, reads GAGVSQSPRYKVTKRGQDVALRCDPISGHVSLYWYRQALGQGPEFLTYFNYEAQQDKSGLPNDRFSAERPEGSISTLTIQRTEQRDSAMYRCASSLPRQGLTFGPGTRLTVT.

Ten or more counts support this clonotype. The CDR3 DNA is TGTGCCAGCAGCTTCAGACCCGGGACTAGCGGCTACAATGAGCAGTTCTTC. Residues: CASSFRPGTSGYNEQFF. The chain combines TRBV11-3 with TRBJ2-1; 11 nucleotides match TRBD2. Germline CDR1 SGHNT, CDR2 YENEEA. Unmatched junction bases numbered 7, after V lost 3 bases and J lost 3 bases. CDR3 length: 17 amino acids.

J is TRBJ2-5 and V is TRBV15; 12 bases agree with TRBD2. J was trimmed by 4 bases and V by 4 bases; bases with no gene match: 4. CDR1 is LNHNV and CDR2 is YYDKDF in the germline V gene (reference sequence). CDR3 length: 15 amino acids. CDR3 DNA sequence: TGTGCCACCAGCAAGACTAGCGGGAGTTCAGAGACCCAGTACTTC. Amino acids: CATSKTSGSSETQYF.

The V gene is TRBV7-2, the J gene TRBJ2-5; D is possibly TRBD1 or TRBD2 (5 bases each). Trimming cost V 2 bases and J 5 bases, with 15 bases left between them. Germline assignment: CDR1 SGHTA and CDR2 FQGNSA. This CDR3 contains 15 residues. CDR3 DNA sequence: TGTGCCAGCAGCTTATTCGGGACCGCGTCGGAGACCCAGTACTTC. This gives the protein CASSLFGTASETQYF.

This clonotype was seen only a few times. A much larger clone sits a single nucleotide away, making a read error possible. The rearrangement uses TRBV6-2 or TRBV6-3 and TRBJ2-7; either TRBD1 or TRBD2 may supply D (5 bases each). The V gene's germline CDR1 is MNHEY and CDR2 SVGEGT. CDR3 length: 13 amino acids. The CDR3, as DNA: TGTGCCAGCATGGAGGACACCTCCTGCGAGCAGTACTTC. Translated: CASMEDTSCEQYF.

J is TRBJ2-2 and V is TRBV20-1, with D perhaps matching TRBD2 (5 bases). CDR3 size: 15 residues. In germline, CDR1 is DFQATT, CDR2 SNEGSKA (reference sequence). The V end lost 2 bases, the J end lost 4 bases, and 14 bases lay between the germline ends. CDR3 sequence (DNA): TGCAGTGCTAGACCCAGGACTGGCCTCACCGGGGAGCTGTTTTTT. Amino acids: CSARPRTGLTGELFF.

The V call is TRBV19, the J call TRBJ1-6, with no clear D. V dropped 3 bases and J dropped 5 bases, with 8 bases sitting between them. This CDR3 spans 14 amino acids. CDR1 is LNHDA and CDR2 is SQIVND in the germline V gene (reference sequence). This CDR3 reads CASSIRDHNSPLHF. The DNA of the CDR3 is TGTGCCAGTAGTATCCGGGATCATAATTCACCCCTCCACTTT.

This clonotype has a count of ten or more. This chain uses TRBV7-9 with TRBJ1-3, with a possible D match to TRBD1 (5 bases). Germline CDR1 is SEHNR and CDR2 is FQNEAQ (reference sequence). Trimming pared 5 bases from V and 5 bases from J, leaving 7 bases between. The CDR3 spans 12 residues. The CDR3, as DNA: TGTGCCAGCAGCGGGGCGCGAAACACCATATATTTT. This codes for CASSGARNTIYF.

On this clonotype: An end of the junction differs from the germline gene, which may be a read error. The chain is built from TRBV11-1 and TRBJ2-7; D unclear. Germline loops: CDR1 SGHAT, CDR2 FQDESV (reference sequence). The length of the CDR3 is 14 residues. In nucleotides, the CDR3 is TGCGCCAGCAGCTTGGCCGACATTACCTACGAGCAGTACTTC. Its protein is CASSLADITYEQYF.

The chain recombines TRBV7-3 with TRBJ1-6; a possible D gene is TRBD1 (6 bases). V was pared by 1 base and J by 7 bases, with 11 bases between. The CDR3 is made up of 15 amino acids. Germline CDR1 and CDR2: SGHTA and FQGTGA. DNA for the CDR3: TGTGCCAGCAGCTTAATTCAGGGGAGCAATTCACCCCTCCACTTT. Translation gives CASSLIQGSNSPLHF.

V usage is TRBV7-9 and J usage is TRBJ2-7; TRBD1 aligns across 8 bases. The CDR3 runs to 14 residues. Unmatched junction bases numbered 4, after V lost 4 bases and J lost 2 bases. Per the germline V gene, CDR1 is SEHNR and CDR2 is FQNEAQ (reference sequence). The CDR3 DNA reads as TGTGCCAGCAGCTGGGACAGGCAACCCTACGAGCAGTACTTC. This translates into CASSWDRQPYEQYF.

This chain links TRBV7-3 with TRBJ1-2; 9 nucleotides agree with TRBD1. The CDR3 runs 16 residues. The germline gives CDR1 SGHTA, CDR2 FQGTGA. The V gene end was trimmed by 1 base and the J gene end by 6 bases; junction bases not matched to a gene: 9. The CDR3 protein is CASSLSRDRVGDGYTF. The CDR3 DNA follows: TGTGCCAGCAGCTTAAGCCGGGACAGGGTAGGGGATGGCTACACCTTC. The full variable domain, its missing parts supplied by reference TRBV7-3 and TRBJ1-2, is GAGVSQTPSNKVTEKGKYVELRCDPISGHTALYWYRQSLGQGPEFLIYFQGTGAADDSGLPNDRFFAVRPEGSVSTLKIQRTERGDSAVYLCASSLSRDRVGDGYTFGSGTRLTVV.

The table lists this clonotype with a few counts. The gene calls are TRBV20-1 and TRBJ2-3; D gene uncertain. V was pared by 3 bases and J by 1 base, with 8 bases between. The CDR3 has 13 residues. Germline V lookup: CDR1 DFQATT, CDR2 SNEGSKA (reference sequence). CDR3 amino acids: CSASLAGTDTQYF. The CDR3 nucleotides are TGCAGTGCTAGTCTGGCTGGCACAGATACGCAGTATTTT.